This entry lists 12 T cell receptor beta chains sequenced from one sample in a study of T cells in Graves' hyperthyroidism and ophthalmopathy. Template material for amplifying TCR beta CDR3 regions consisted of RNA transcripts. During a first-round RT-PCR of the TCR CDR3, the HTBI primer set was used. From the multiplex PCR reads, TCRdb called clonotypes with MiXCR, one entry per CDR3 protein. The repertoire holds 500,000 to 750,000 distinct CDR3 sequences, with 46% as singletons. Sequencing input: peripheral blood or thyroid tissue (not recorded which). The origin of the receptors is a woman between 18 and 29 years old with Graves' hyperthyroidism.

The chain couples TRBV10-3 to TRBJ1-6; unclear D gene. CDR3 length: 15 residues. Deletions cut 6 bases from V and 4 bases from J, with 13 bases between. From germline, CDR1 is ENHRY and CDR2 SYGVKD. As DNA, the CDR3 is TGTGCCATCAGGAACCTGACACGTTATAATTCACCCCTCCACTTT. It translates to CAIRNLTRYNSPLHF.

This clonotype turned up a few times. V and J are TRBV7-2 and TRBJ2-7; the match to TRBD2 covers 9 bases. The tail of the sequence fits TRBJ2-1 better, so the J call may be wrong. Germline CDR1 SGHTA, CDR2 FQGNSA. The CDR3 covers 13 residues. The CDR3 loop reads CASSPGTSYEQFF. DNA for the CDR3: TGTGCCAGCAGCCCCGGGACTAGCTATGAGCAGTTCTTC.

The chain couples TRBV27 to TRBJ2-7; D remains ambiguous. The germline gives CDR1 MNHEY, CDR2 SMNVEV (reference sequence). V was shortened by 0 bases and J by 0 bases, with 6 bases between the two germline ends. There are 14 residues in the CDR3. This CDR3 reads CASSLSSFSYEQYF. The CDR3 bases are TGTGCCAGCAGTTTATCGAGCTTCTCCTACGAGCAGTACTTC.

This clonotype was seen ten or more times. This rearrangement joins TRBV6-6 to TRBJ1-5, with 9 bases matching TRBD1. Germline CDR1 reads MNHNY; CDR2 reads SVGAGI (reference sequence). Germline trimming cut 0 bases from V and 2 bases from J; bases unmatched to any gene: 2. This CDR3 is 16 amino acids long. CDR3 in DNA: TGTGCCAGCAGTTACTCGGGACAGGGAGGCAATCAGCCCCAGCATTTT. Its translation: CASSYSGQGGNQPQHF.

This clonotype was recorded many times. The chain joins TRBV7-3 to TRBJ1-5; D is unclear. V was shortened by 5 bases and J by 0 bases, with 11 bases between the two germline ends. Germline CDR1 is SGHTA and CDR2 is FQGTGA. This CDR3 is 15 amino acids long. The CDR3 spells CASSPGRNSNQPQHF. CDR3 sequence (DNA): TGTGCCAGCAGCCCAGGACGGAATAGCAATCAGCCCCAGCATTTT.

Here the CDR3 reads CASSQVPGQQIYEQYF. Here the CDR3 DNA reads TGCGCCAGCAGCCAAGTGCCGGGACAGCAGATCTACGAGCAGTACTTC. The chain links TRBV4-3 to TRBJ2-7, with TRBD1 matching 7 bases. Germline V gene sequence: CDR1 LGHNA, CDR2 YSLEER. The CDR3 spans 16 residues. V dropped 1 base and J dropped 3; count of bases not matched to a gene: 9.

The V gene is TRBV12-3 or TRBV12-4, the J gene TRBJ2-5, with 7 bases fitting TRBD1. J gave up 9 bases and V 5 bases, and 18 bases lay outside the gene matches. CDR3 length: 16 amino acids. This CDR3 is CASSPYSGGDDQPQYF. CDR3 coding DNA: TGTGCCAGCAGTCCCTACTCAGGGGGAGACGATCAGCCCCAGTACTTC.

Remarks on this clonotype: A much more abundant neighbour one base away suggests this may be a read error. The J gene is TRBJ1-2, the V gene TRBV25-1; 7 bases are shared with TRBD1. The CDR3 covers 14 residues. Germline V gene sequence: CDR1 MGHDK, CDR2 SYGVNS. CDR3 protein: CASSLPARGSGYTF. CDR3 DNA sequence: TGCGCCAGCAGCCTTCCCGCCAGGGGGAGTGGCTACACCTTC.

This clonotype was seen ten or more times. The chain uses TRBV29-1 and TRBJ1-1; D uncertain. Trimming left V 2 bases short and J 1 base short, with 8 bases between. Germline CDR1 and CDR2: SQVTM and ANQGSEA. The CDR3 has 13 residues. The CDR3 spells CSVEREANTEAFF. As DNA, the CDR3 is TGCAGCGTTGAACGTGAGGCGAACACTGAAGCTTTCTTT.

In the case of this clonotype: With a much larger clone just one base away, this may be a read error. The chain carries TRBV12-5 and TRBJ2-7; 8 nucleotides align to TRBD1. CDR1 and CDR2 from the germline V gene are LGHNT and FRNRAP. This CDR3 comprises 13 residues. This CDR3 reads CASSKTGAYEQYF. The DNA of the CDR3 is TGTGCCAGCAGCAAGACAGGGGCCTACGAGCAGTACTTC.

The CDR3 reads CASSLGGVAYNEQYF. The CDR3 DNA sequence: TGTGCCAGCAGCTTAGGGGGGGTGGCCTACAATGAGCAGTACTTC. This chain uses TRBV7-2 with TRBJ2-7, with TRBD2 as a possible D gene (6 bases). CDR1 SGHTA and CDR2 FQGNSA come from the germline V gene. Trimming took off 1 base at V and 7 bases at J, with 17 bases between the two ends. The CDR3 is made up of 15 amino acids.

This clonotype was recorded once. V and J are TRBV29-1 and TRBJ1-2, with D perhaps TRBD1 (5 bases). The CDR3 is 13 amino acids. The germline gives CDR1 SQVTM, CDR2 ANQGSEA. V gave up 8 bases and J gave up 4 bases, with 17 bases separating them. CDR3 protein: CSTPEGRPYGYTF. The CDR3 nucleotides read TGCAGCACCCCAGAGGGGAGACCCTATGGCTACACCTTC. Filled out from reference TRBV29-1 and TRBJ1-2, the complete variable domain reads SAVISQKPSRDICQRGTSLTIQCQVDSQVTMMFWYRQQPGQSLTLIATANQGSEATYESGFVIDKFPISRPNLTFSTLTVSNMSPEDSSIYLCSTPEGRPYGYTFGSGTRLTVV.